The clone carrying this TCR beta chain was seen at least ten times. Its antigen is not identified. This sample was included in a study of response to subunit inactivated influenza vaccine. Study findings and constraints: It was suggested by the authors that few new T cells are recruited by each seasonal influenza vaccination.

The CDR3 loop spans 16 amino acids. V lost 3 bases to trimming and J lost 5 bases; unmatched junction nucleotides: 6. In TCRdb, the RT-PCR reads were re-called with MiXCR into one record per CDR3 protein. The sample consists of 500,000 or so distinct CDR3 sequences, about 15% of them appearing once. V usage is TRBV12-3 or TRBV12-4 and J usage is TRBJ2-2; 10 bases are a match to TRBD2. The material was CD4+ T cells sorted from PBMCs, obtained roughly 24 months after vaccination. This TCR derives from a man between 50 and 75 years old who received an inactivated influenza vaccine. CDR3: CASSFSGTSATGELFF. The CDR3 DNA sequence: TGTGCCAGCAGTTTCTCCGGGACTAGCGCTACCGGGGAGCTGTTTTTT.